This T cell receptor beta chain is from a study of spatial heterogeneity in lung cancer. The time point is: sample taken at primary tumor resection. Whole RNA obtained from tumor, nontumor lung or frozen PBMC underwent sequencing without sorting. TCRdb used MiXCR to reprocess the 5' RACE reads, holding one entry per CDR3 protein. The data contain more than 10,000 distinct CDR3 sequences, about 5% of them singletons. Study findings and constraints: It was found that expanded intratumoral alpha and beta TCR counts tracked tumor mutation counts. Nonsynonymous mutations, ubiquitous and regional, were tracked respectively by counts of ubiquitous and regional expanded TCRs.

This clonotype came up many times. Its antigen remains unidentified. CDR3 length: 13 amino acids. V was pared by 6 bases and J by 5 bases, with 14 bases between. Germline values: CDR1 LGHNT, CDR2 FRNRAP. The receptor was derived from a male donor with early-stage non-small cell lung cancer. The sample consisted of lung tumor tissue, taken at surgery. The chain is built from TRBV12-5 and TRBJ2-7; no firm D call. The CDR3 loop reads CASGGYQQNEQYF. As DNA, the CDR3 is TGTGCTAGTGGCGGGTATCAGCAAAACGAGCAGTACTTC. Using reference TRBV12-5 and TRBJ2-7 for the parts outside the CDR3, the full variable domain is DARVTQTPRHKVTEMGQEVTMRCQPILGHNTVFWYRQTMMQGLELLAYFRNRAPLDDSGMPKDRFSAEMPDATLATLKIQPSEPRDSAVYFCASGGYQQNEQYFGPGTRLTVT.